The 31 T cell receptor beta chains listed next were all sequenced from one sample in a study of spatial heterogeneity in lung cancer. Time point meaning: blood at routine non-recurrence follow-up after resection. Each CDR3 protein is one row after TCRdb ran MiXCR on the 5' RACE reads. Of more than 15,000 distinct CDR3 sequences in the sample, approximately 6.8% were seen once. Sequencing was performed on PBMCs, taken at follow-up. The receptors were sampled from a male donor with early-stage non-small cell lung cancer.

This clonotype was counted ten times or more. The rearrangement joins TRBV28 to TRBJ2-7, with 15 positions matching TRBD2. The CDR3 length is 17 residues. Germline trimming cut 8 bases from V and 0 bases from J; bases unmatched to any gene: 8. CDR1 and CDR2 (germline): MDHEN, SYDVKM. CDR3 amino acids: CASEGTSGRTSSYEQYF. CDR3 DNA: TGTGCCAGCGAAGGGACTAGCGGGAGGACCAGCTCCTACGAGCAGTACTTC. Drawing the rest from reference TRBV28 and TRBJ2-7, the complete variable domain is DVKVTQSSRYLVKRTGEKVFLECVQDMDHENMFWYRQDPGLGLRLIYFSYDVKMKEKGDIPEGYSVSREKKERFSLILESASTNQTSMYLCASEGTSGRTSSYEQYFGPGTRLTVT.

This clonotype was recorded many times. This chain joins TRBV7-2 and TRBJ1-5, with TRBD1 matching 10 bases. The germline V gene has CDR1 SGHTA and CDR2 FQGNSA. The CDR3 contains 19 residues. With 1 base clipped from V and 0 bases from J, the junction kept 9 bases outside the gene matches. CDR3 in DNA: TGTGCCAGCAGCTTAGTTGGGGTGACAGGGGGCCTTAGCAATCAGCCCCAGCATTTT. Translation: CASSLVGVTGGLSNQPQHF.

This clonotype was seen ten or more times. The J gene is TRBJ1-3, the V gene TRBV5-1; D is ambiguous. Trimming shortened V by 4 bases and J by 4 bases, and 9 bases separated the two germline ends. Germline CDR1 and CDR2: SGHRS and YFSETQ. The length of the CDR3 is 13 residues. Here the CDR3 reads CASSPAWGNTIYF. CDR3 DNA: TGCGCCAGCAGCCCGGCATGGGGAAACACCATATATTTT.

Many counts were recorded for this clonotype. The chain is built from TRBV7-2 and TRBJ2-3, with a possible D match to TRBD2 (5 bases). The V gene lost 5 bases and the J gene lost 4 bases, with 10 bases spanning the gap. The germline CDR1 and CDR2 sequences are SGHTA and FQGNSA. This CDR3 region has 13 residues. CDR3 sequence (DNA): TGTGCCAGCAGCATCGAGAGGGCAGATACGCAGTATTTT. This codes for CASSIERADTQYF.

This clonotype was recorded at least ten times. The chain recombines TRBV7-9 with TRBJ2-7, with D hard to call. Germline values: CDR1 SEHNR, CDR2 FQNEAQ (reference sequence). The CDR3 runs 13 residues. V gave up 2 bases and J gave up 3 bases, with 8 bases separating them. The DNA for the CDR3 is TGTGCCAGCAGCTTAAGTACCAACTACGAGCAGTACTTC. Translating gives CASSLSTNYEQYF.

This clonotype appeared once. V and J are TRBV6-1 and TRBJ1-5; D ambiguous. CDR1 is MNHNS, CDR2 SASEGT, per germline. The ends were cut back, 4 bases at V and 4 bases at J, with 5 bases in the middle. CDR3 size: 12 residues. The CDR3 here is CASSGGNQPQHF. The CDR3, as DNA: TGTGCCAGCAGTGGGGGAAATCAGCCCCAGCATTTT.

At least ten counts were recorded for this clonotype. CDR3 bases: TGTGCCAGCAGTTTCGGAGCGGGGAGCACAGATACGCAGTATTTT. Its translation: CASSFGAGSTDTQYF. This chain joins TRBV12-3 or TRBV12-4 and TRBJ2-3; 7 bases match TRBD2. This CDR3 contains 15 residues. J was trimmed by 0 bases and V by 3 bases; bases with no gene match: 3.

This clonotype was detected many times. The chain couples TRBV5-1 to TRBJ1-1; perhaps TRBD1 as D (6 bases). Germline CDR1 SGHRS, CDR2 YFSETQ. The CDR3 has 14 residues. The V end lost 3 bases, the J end lost 5 bases, and 14 bases lay between the germline ends. CDR3: CASSWDRGGTEAFF. The CDR3 region has the DNA TGCGCCAGCAGCTGGGACCGAGGGGGAACTGAAGCTTTCTTT.

This clonotype was seen at least ten times. The gene calls are TRBV9 and TRBJ2-3; D unclear. Deletions cut 3 bases from V and 6 bases from J, with 11 bases between. The CDR3 covers 13 residues. Germline V gene sequence: CDR1 SGDLS, CDR2 YYNGEE. The CDR3 loop reads CASSGTLGDTQYF. CDR3 coding DNA: TGTGCCAGCAGCGGAACCTTAGGGGATACGCAGTATTTT.

The sample holds a few counts of this clonotype. The chain uses TRBV7-9 and TRBJ2-7, with TRBD2 as a possible D gene (7 bases). Trimming took 0 bases from V and 6 from J, leaving 12 bases between them. From germline, CDR1 is SEHNR and CDR2 FQNEAQ (reference sequence). The CDR3 runs 14 residues. CDR3 protein: CASSLAEGGGEQYF. Here the CDR3 DNA reads TGTGCCAGCAGCTTAGCTGAGGGAGGGGGCGAGCAGTACTTC.

This clonotype was counted ten times or more. The chain joins TRBV5-3 to TRBJ1-6; possibly TRBD1 for D (5 bases). TRBV5-3 is filed as an ORF, its function uncertain. This CDR3 is built from 13 residues. Trimming removed 0 bases at V and 9 bases at J, with 7 bases between. The CDR3 is CARSLDQGSPLHF. CDR3 DNA sequence: TGTGCCAGAAGCTTGGACCAGGGTTCACCCCTCCACTTT.

In its sample, this clonotype ranks as medium-sized. The chain carries TRBV28 and TRBJ2-7; D is perhaps TRBD1 or TRBD2 (5 bases each). Germline V gives CDR1 MDHEN, CDR2 SYDVKM. This CDR3 comprises 11 residues. Trimming left V 8 bases short and J 0 bases short, with 5 bases between. The CDR3 reads CASGGSYEQYF. Written as DNA, the CDR3 is TGTGCCAGCGGGGGCTCCTACGAGCAGTACTTC.

This clonotype was seen ten or more times. This rearrangement joins TRBV5-5 to TRBJ1-4; D may be TRBD1 (6 bases). The CDR3 consists of 14 residues. Germline assignment: CDR1 SGHKS and CDR2 YYEKEE (reference sequence). Trimming cost V 1 base and J 6 bases, with 10 bases left between them. CDR3 in DNA: TGTGCCAGCAGCTTGCGGGGGGCGGATGAAAAACTGTTTTTT. Translation: CASSLRGADEKLFF.

This clonotype occurred many times. The chain couples TRBV18 to TRBJ2-2, with a possible D match to TRBD2 (5 bases). CDR1 and CDR2 (germline): KGHSH, LQKENI. Trimming took off 3 bases at V and 4 bases at J, with 9 bases between the two ends. This CDR3 region has 14 residues. The CDR3, as DNA: TGTGCCAGCTCACCGGCCGGGATCACCGGGGAGCTGTTTTTT. It specifies CASSPAGITGELFF.

The chain links TRBV4-2 to TRBJ2-1; D is possibly TRBD1 (6 bases). This CDR3 contains 14 residues. Trimming took off 0 bases at V and 8 bases at J, with 11 bases between the two ends. From germline, CDR1 is LGHNA and CDR2 YNFKEQ. CDR3: CASSQEPQGHEQFF. In DNA form, the CDR3 reads TGTGCCAGCAGCCAAGAGCCACAGGGCCATGAGCAGTTCTTC.

This clonotype was seen at least ten times. The CDR3 loop is CATSRARERNTGELFF. CDR3 DNA sequence: TGTGCCACCAGCCGGGCCAGGGAAAGGAACACCGGGGAGCTGTTTTTT. The chain links TRBV28 to TRBJ2-2; TRBD1 is a possible D gene (5 bases). Germline assignment: CDR1 MDHEN and CDR2 SYDVKM. CDR3 length equals 16 residues. The V and J ends lost 10 bases and 1 base respectively, with 19 bases between them.

In its sample, this clonotype was seen many times. The J gene is TRBJ2-4, the V gene TRBV15, with D possibly TRBD2 on 5 matching bases. Trimming removed 3 bases at V and 8 bases at J, with 11 bases between. CDR1 is LNHNV, CDR2 YYDKDF, per germline (reference sequence). CDR3 length: 13 amino acids. CDR3 sequence reads: CATSRAPGDIQYF. The CDR3 DNA reads TGTGCCACCAGCAGGGCGCCCGGGGACATTCAGTACTTC.

This clonotype is medium-sized (0.01 to 0.1%) in the sample. The chain's CDR3 is CSSVSRVGETQYF. In DNA form, the CDR3 reads TGCAGCTCCGTTTCGCGAGTTGGAGAGACCCAGTACTTC. The gene calls are TRBV29-1 and TRBJ2-5; D is ambiguous. Germline assignment: CDR1 SQVTM and CDR2 ANQGSEA. The CDR3 runs to 13 residues. The V end lost 8 bases, the J end lost 4 bases, and 17 bases lay between the germline ends. Based on the CDR3 plus reference TRBV29-1 and TRBJ2-5, the full variable domain is SAVISQKPSRDICQRGTSLTIQCQVDSQVTMMFWYRQQPGQSLTLIATANQGSEATYESGFVIDKFPISRPNLTFSTLTVSNMSPEDSSIYLCSSVSRVGETQYFGPGTRLLVL.

This clonotype has at least ten counts. The genes are TRBV4-1 and TRBJ2-7, with D tentatively TRBD1 (6 bases). The CDR3 has 15 residues. The germline V gene encodes CDR1 MGHRA and CDR2 YSYEKL. V dropped 1 base and J dropped 3 bases, with 13 bases sitting between them. CDR3 sequence reads: CASSQVMGDIYEQYF. CDR3 sequence (DNA): TGCGCCAGCAGCCAAGTTATGGGGGACATCTACGAGCAGTACTTC.

This clonotype was observed many times. The V and J genes are TRBV20-1 and TRBJ2-7, with TRBD2 matching 14 bases. The germline V gene encodes CDR1 DFQATT and CDR2 SNEGSKA (reference sequence). Germline trimming cut 4 bases from V and 5 bases from J; bases unmatched to any gene: 7. The CDR3 has 15 residues. This CDR3 reads CSAKGLAGVQDEQYF. Written as DNA, the CDR3 is TGCAGTGCTAAGGGACTAGCGGGAGTTCAGGACGAGCAGTACTTC.

Sample share makes this clonotype medium-sized. This rearrangement joins TRBV29-1 to TRBJ2-2, with D perhaps TRBD1 (5 bases). V gave up 7 bases and J gave up 1 base, with 10 bases separating them. Per the germline V gene, CDR1 is SQVTM and CDR2 is ANQGSEA. The CDR3 is 13 residues long. CDR3 amino acids: CSAPGQNTGELFF. For the CDR3, the DNA is TGCAGCGCCCCAGGACAGAACACCGGGGAGCTGTTTTTT.

There are many counts of this clonotype. This chain uses TRBV27 with TRBJ2-7; 7 bases fit TRBD2. The germline CDR1 and CDR2 sequences are MNHEY and SMNVEV (reference sequence). The CDR3 contains 17 residues. J gave up 4 bases and V 2 bases, and 14 bases lay outside the gene matches. The CDR3 protein is CASSLMGRVREWYEQYF. In DNA, the CDR3 is TGTGCCAGCAGTTTAATGGGACGTGTGCGGGAGTGGTACGAGCAGTACTTC.

A note on this clonotype: Given a much more abundant clone one base away, this may be a read error. The chain uses TRBV11-2 and TRBJ2-1; no clear D gene. This CDR3 region has 11 residues. Germline V lookup: CDR1 SGHAT, CDR2 FQNNGV. Trimming removed 5 bases at V and 5 bases at J, with 4 bases between. The CDR3 nucleotides read TGTGCCAGCAGCCCGAACAATGAGCAGTTCTTC. This gives the protein CASSPNNEQFF.

By share, this clonotype counts as medium-sized. The CDR3 sequence: CASSRTGTSTDTQYF. CDR3 coding DNA: TGTGCCAGCAGCCGAACCGGGACTAGCACAGATACGCAGTATTTT. The gene calls are TRBV21-1 and TRBJ2-3; whether TRBD1, the table's D call, matches the DNA was not checked. TRBV21-1 represents a pseudogene. The CDR3 has 15 residues.

This clonotype was recorded at least ten times. The rearrangement links TRBV4-3 to TRBJ1-5; D remains unclear. The CDR3 runs 13 residues. Trimming stripped 0 bases from V and 5 bases from J, with 5 bases between. Germline V CDR1 and CDR2: LGHNA, YSLEER. The CDR3 spells CASSQDLYQPQHF. Written as DNA, the CDR3 is TGCGCCAGCAGCCAAGATCTTTATCAGCCCCAGCATTTT.

This clonotype was detected ten times or more. The rearrangement joins TRBV5-6 to TRBJ2-7; 7 nucleotides match TRBD2. The CDR3 sequence is 17 residues long. After removal of 3 bases from V and 0 bases from J, the junction contained 12 bases not matched to a gene. Germline V gene sequence: CDR1 SGHDT, CDR2 YYEEEE. CDR3 nucleotide sequence: TGTGCCAGCAGCTCGTACCGCCTAGCGGAAAGCTCCTACGAGCAGTACTTC. It specifies CASSSYRLAESSYEQYF.

Ten or more counts support this clonotype. The V call is TRBV5-6, the J call TRBJ2-1; 9 bases fit TRBD2. Trimming removed 0 bases from V and 5 bases from J; junction bases left unmatched: 0. CDR1 is SGHDT and CDR2 is YYEEEE in the germline V gene. The CDR3 totals 14 residues. The CDR3 bases are TGTGCCAGCAGCTTGGGGACTAGCGACAATGAGCAGTTCTTC. It translates to CASSLGTSDNEQFF.

This clonotype has at least ten counts. The V gene is TRBV4-3, the J gene TRBJ1-6; tentative D call: TRBD1 (5 bases). V gave up 4 bases and J gave up 10 bases, with 17 bases separating them. CDR3 size: 15 residues. From germline, CDR1 is LGHNA and CDR2 YSLEER. The CDR3 here is CASSLNYARDSPLHF. DNA for the CDR3: TGCGCCAGCAGCCTAAATTATGCCCGGGACTCACCCCTCCACTTT.

This clonotype was picked up many times. V usage is TRBV7-3 and J usage is TRBJ2-3; a possible D gene is TRBD1 (6 bases). The V end was cut by 2 bases, the J end by 4 bases, with 13 bases between. The CDR3 runs 15 residues. Per the germline V gene, CDR1 is SGHTA and CDR2 is FQGTGA. The CDR3 nucleotides are TGTGCCAGCAGCTTACGTCTGGCAGGGGCAGATACGCAGTATTTT. Protein product: CASSLRLAGADTQYF.

The sample holds many counts of this clonotype. The CDR3 DNA reads TGTGCCAGCAGCTTAGCGAGGCAGGACATGGTCGAGCAGTACTTC. It is translated as CASSLARQDMVEQYF. The V call is TRBV7-9, the J call TRBJ2-7; perhaps TRBD1 as D (5 bases). CDR1 and CDR2 from the germline V gene are SEHNR and FQNEAQ (reference sequence). The CDR3 extends over 15 amino acids. The V end was cut by 0 bases, the J end by 6 bases, with 15 bases between.

The chain has TRBV7-2 and TRBJ2-5; tentatively, D is TRBD2 (6 bases). This CDR3 comprises 15 residues. Germline V gene sequence: CDR1 SGHTA, CDR2 FQGNSA. The V gene lost 1 base and the J gene lost 5 bases, with 14 bases spanning the gap. Here the CDR3 reads CASSLVSGVGETQYF. Here the CDR3 DNA reads TGTGCCAGCAGCTTAGTCTCGGGAGTCGGGGAGACCCAGTACTTC.